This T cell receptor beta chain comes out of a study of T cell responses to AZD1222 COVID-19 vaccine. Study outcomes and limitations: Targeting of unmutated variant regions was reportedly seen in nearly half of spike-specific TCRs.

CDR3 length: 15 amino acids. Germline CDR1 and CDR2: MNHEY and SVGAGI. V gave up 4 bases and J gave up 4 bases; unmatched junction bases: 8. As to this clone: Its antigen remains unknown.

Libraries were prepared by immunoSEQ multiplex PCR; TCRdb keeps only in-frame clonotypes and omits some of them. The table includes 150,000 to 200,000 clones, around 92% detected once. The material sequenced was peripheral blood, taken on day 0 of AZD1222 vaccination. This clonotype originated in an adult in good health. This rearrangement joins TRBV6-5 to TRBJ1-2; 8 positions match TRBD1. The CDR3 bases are TGTGCCAGCAGTTCGTCAGGGGGCCCGCTCTATGGCTACACCTTC. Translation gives CASSSSGGPLYGYTF.